The next 23 T cell receptor beta chains were all read from a single sample in a study of monozygotic twins with inflammatory bowel disease. TCRdb processed the 5' RACE reads again and assigns one entry to each CDR3 protein, with no DNA. In total, the table holds 160,000 or so distinct CDR3 sequences. Sequencing was done on a sample of blood. The source of these receptors is a human donor with ulcerative colitis or Crohn's disease, or a healthy co-twin of an affected twin (not recorded which).

This chain joins TRBV5-1 and TRBJ1-4. The CDR3 is made up of 19 amino acids. The germline V gene encodes CDR1 SGHRS and CDR2 YFSETQ. CDR3 loop: CASSFEPSFRTTHCEKLFF.

The rearrangement links TRBV20-1 to TRBJ2-1; TCRdb returns TRBD2, unconfirmable since there is no DNA. Germline CDR1 is DFQATT and CDR2 is SNEGSKA (reference sequence). CDR3 length: 16 residues. The CDR3 loop reads CSARDHLRTSFDEQFF.

This chain connects TRBV20-1 to TRBJ2-7; TCRdb picks TRBD1, but there is no DNA to check that call. The CDR3 contains 14 residues. CDR1 is DFQATT and CDR2 is SNEGSKA in the germline V gene (reference sequence). CDR3 amino acids: CSAAGTPDSYEQYF.

The chain combines TRBV3-1 with TRBJ2-1; TCRdb returns TRBD2, unconfirmable since there is no DNA. Germline CDR1 is LGHDT and CDR2 is YNNKEL (reference sequence). CDR3 size: 15 residues. This chain's CDR3 is CASSQVSWEGNEQFF.

The chain combines TRBV2 with TRBJ1-1; TCRdb reports TRBD1, a call that lacks DNA to check it against. Germline V gene sequence: CDR1 SNHLY, CDR2 FYNNEI. The CDR3 totals 14 residues. CDR3: CASSEWPGDTEAFF.

The chain employs TRBV29-1 and TRBJ2-1; TCRdb gives TRBD1 as the D gene, but with no DNA this cannot be confirmed. CDR1 and CDR2 from the germline V gene are SQVTM and ANQGSEA. The CDR3 runs to 12 residues. CDR3 loop: CSVAPWRDEQFF.

The V and J genes are TRBV12-3 or TRBV12-4 and TRBJ1-4; TCRdb names TRBD1, which stays unverified in the absence of DNA. There are 14 residues in the CDR3. CDR3 loop: CASSEGRAGEKLFF.

The rearrangement uses TRBV12-3 or TRBV12-4 and TRBJ2-7; TCRdb names TRBD1, which stays unverified in the absence of DNA. CDR3 size: 16 residues. CDR3 sequence: CASSPTAGTGNDEQYF.

This chain joins TRBV5-1 and TRBJ2-1; there is no DNA to check the TCRdb D call of TRBD1. The CDR3 runs to 17 residues. The germline V gene encodes CDR1 SGHRS and CDR2 YFSETQ. CDR3 amino acids: CASSLDLGGSSYNEQFF.

CDR3 loop: CSARLLTRVYEQYF. The V and J genes are TRBV20-1 and TRBJ2-7; TCRdb's D call of TRBD1 is untestable without DNA. This CDR3 comprises 14 residues. Germline CDR1 and CDR2: DFQATT and SNEGSKA (reference sequence).

The chain couples TRBV2 to TRBJ1-2; as DNA is missing, the TRBD1 call by TCRdb cannot be tested. The germline V gene encodes CDR1 SNHLY and CDR2 FYNNEI. The CDR3 loop spans 14 amino acids. The CDR3 loop reads CASNRGQGSEGYTF.

The J gene is TRBJ2-3, the V gene TRBV20-1; TCRdb selects TRBD1, and the lack of DNA leaves this call unchecked. This CDR3 comprises 12 residues. The V gene's germline CDR1 is DFQATT and CDR2 SNEGSKA (reference sequence). CDR3 in amino acids: CSARLGALTQYF.

The chain is built from TRBV12-3 or TRBV12-4 and TRBJ2-7; TCRdb's assignment of TRBD1 cannot be checked, as there is no DNA. The CDR3 has 15 residues. Here the CDR3 reads CASSFRDREIYEQYF.

V usage is TRBV7-2 and J usage is TRBJ2-3; TCRdb indicates TRBD2, and absent DNA this call remains unverified. Germline V lookup: CDR1 SGHTA, CDR2 FQGNSA. CDR3 length: 15 amino acids. This CDR3 reads CASSVRGLNTDTQYF.

This chain connects TRBV11-2 to TRBJ2-7. Germline loops: CDR1 SGHAT, CDR2 FQNNGV. The CDR3 loop spans 14 amino acids. CDR3 amino acids: CASSFSRHSYEQYF.

The chain links TRBV5-1 to TRBJ1-1. Germline V gene lookup returns CDR1 SGHRS and CDR2 YFSETQ. The CDR3 runs 16 residues. The CDR3 sequence: CASSLSGGGVNTEAFF.

The genes are TRBV5-1 and TRBJ2-3. This CDR3 is built from 16 residues. Germline CDR1 reads SGHRS; CDR2 reads YFSETQ. The CDR3 here is CASSFASAGRTDTQYF.

This sequence joins TRBV15 and TRBJ2-7; the TRBD1 assignment by TCRdb is unverifiable without DNA. This CDR3 has 15 residues. Germline CDR1 reads LNHNV; CDR2 reads YYDKDF (reference sequence). CDR3 residues: CATSRDPGPSYEQYF.

The CDR3 sequence: CASSNQGGGEQYF. This rearrangement joins TRBV7-2 to TRBJ2-7; no DNA is available, so the TRBD1 call from TCRdb remains unchecked. Germline V lookup: CDR1 SGHTA, CDR2 FQGNSA. CDR3 length: 13 amino acids.

The rearrangement joins TRBV20-1 to TRBJ2-7; TCRdb gives TRBD1 as the D gene, but with no DNA this cannot be confirmed. Per the germline V gene, CDR1 is DFQATT and CDR2 is SNEGSKA (reference sequence). This CDR3 has 12 amino acids. CDR3: CSAGVTGGEQYF.

The chain is built from TRBV5-1 and TRBJ2-1; the TRBD2 assignment by TCRdb is unverifiable without DNA. Per germline, CDR1 SGHRS and CDR2 YFSETQ. The CDR3 is made up of 14 amino acids. CDR3 protein: CASGRGGARDEQFF.

The chain recombines TRBV6-1 with TRBJ2-1; TCRdb outputs TRBD1, but without DNA this stays unchecked. There are 15 residues in the CDR3. The V gene's germline CDR1 is MNHNS and CDR2 SASEGT. CDR3: CASSPRQGDSNEQFF.

This chain uses TRBV12-3 or TRBV12-4 with TRBJ2-3; without DNA, the TCRdb call of TRBD2 cannot be checked. The CDR3 consists of 16 residues. CDR3 amino acids: CASSLRGLAGSDTQYF.